A single sample gave rise to the 29 T cell receptor beta chains below, sequenced in a study of blood T cell repertoires in COVID-19. Measured with immunoSEQ multiplex PCR; TCRdb has only the in-frame clones, and not every one. The sample has 200,000 to 250,000 clones, around four fifths seen once. The sample comprised peripheral blood. The source is a woman in her seventies with active or convalescent COVID-19.

The chain has TRBV29-1 and TRBJ2-1, with 10 bases matching TRBD2. The CDR3 length is 17 residues. V shed 6 bases and J 0 bases; nucleotides not matched to a gene: 11. Per the germline V gene, CDR1 is SQVTM and CDR2 is ANQGSEA. CDR3 in DNA: TGCAGCGTCTCGCGAGGACTAGCGGCCCCCTCCTACAATGAGCAGTTCTTC. The encoded protein is CSVSRGLAAPSYNEQFF.

This clone has more than one count but fewer than ten. The chain uses TRBV5-1 and TRBJ1-1; no reliable D call. CDR1 is SGHRS, CDR2 YFSETQ, per germline. Trimming stripped 4 bases from V and 4 bases from J, with 20 bases between. This CDR3 spans 16 amino acids. The CDR3 sequence: CASSPPGVPGVTEAFF. The CDR3 DNA follows: TGCGCCAGCAGCCCACCCGGGGTCCCGGGAGTCACTGAAGCTTTCTTT.

V and J are TRBV10-3 and TRBJ2-7; D is possibly TRBD1 (6 bases). Trimming pared 4 bases from V and 2 bases from J, leaving 12 bases between. Germline CDR1 ENHRY, CDR2 SYGVKD. The CDR3 has 14 amino acids. The CDR3 reads CAISGDTSAYEQYF. The CDR3 coding sequence is TGTGCCATCAGTGGGGACACTTCGGCCTACGAGCAGTACTTC.

This chain uses TRBV19 with TRBJ2-3; 8 positions match TRBD2. V trimming: 7 bases; J trimming: 0 bases; junction bases outside the gene matches: 15. This CDR3 spans 18 amino acids. From germline, CDR1 is LNHDA and CDR2 SQIVND (reference sequence). The CDR3 DNA reads as TGTGCCAGTACCCGTGAGGCTAGCGGGTGGAAAAGCACAGATACGCAGTATTTT. This codes for CASTREASGWKSTDTQYF. The full variable domain, with the rest looked up from reference TRBV19 and TRBJ2-3, is DGGITQSPKYLFRKEGQNVTLSCEQNLNHDAMYWYRQDPGQGLRLIYYSQIVNDFQKGDIAEGYSVSREKKESFPLTVTSAQKNPTAFYLCASTREASGWKSTDTQYFGPGTRLTVL.

V and J are TRBV6-5 and TRBJ2-1; D might be TRBD2 (6 bases). The germline gives CDR1 MNHEY, CDR2 SVGAGI. V shed 8 bases and J shed 0 bases, with 11 bases lying between them. The CDR3 runs 14 residues. CDR3 coding DNA: TGTGCCAGCTTCCCCGGGAGCTCCTACAATGAGCAGTTCTTC. It yields the protein CASFPGSSYNEQFF.

The gene calls are TRBV2 and TRBJ1-5, with TRBD1 matching 7 bases. This CDR3 has 16 residues. The J segment lost 3 bases and the V segment lost 6 bases, leaving 11 bases of the junction unmatched. Germline V lookup: CDR1 SNHLY, CDR2 FYNNEI. CDR3 sequence (DNA): TGTGCCAGCAGGGCATTAGGACAGGCCCCCAATCAGCCCCAGCATTTT. Protein product: CASRALGQAPNQPQHF.

This sequence joins TRBV4-2 and TRBJ1-2; 8 nucleotides match TRBD1. The CDR3 spans 16 residues. Germline V CDR1 and CDR2: LGHNA, YNFKEQ. The V and J ends lost 0 bases and 8 bases, in that order; junction bases with no gene match: 11. CDR3 amino acids: CASSQDPTGAWGGYTF. The CDR3 coding sequence is TGTGCCAGCAGCCAAGACCCGACAGGGGCCTGGGGAGGCTACACCTTC.

Details on this clone: The germline gene is not matched at one end of the junction; a read error may be the cause. The chain is built from TRBV7-2 and TRBJ2-7; 7 bases are a match to TRBD1. Germline CDR1 is SGHTA and CDR2 is FQGNSA. The CDR3 sequence is 13 residues long. CDR3 loop: CASSLGRDRQKIF. For the CDR3, the DNA is TGTGCCAGCAGCTTAGGAAGGGACAGACAGAAAATCTTC. Using reference TRBV7-2 and TRBJ2-7 for the parts outside the CDR3, the full variable domain is GAGVSQSPSNKVTEKGKDVELRCDPISGHTALYWYRQSLGQGLEFLIYFQGNSAPDKSGLPSDRFSAERTGGSVSTLTIQRTQQEDSAVYLCASSLGRDRQKIFGPGTRLTVT.

The chain uses TRBV10-3 and TRBJ1-2; D may be TRBD1 (5 bases). Germline V gene sequence: CDR1 ENHRY, CDR2 SYGVKD. This CDR3 is built from 12 residues. V gave up 2 bases and J gave up 7 bases, with 8 bases separating them. The CDR3 nucleotides read TGTGCCATCAGTGAGGGCGACAGTGGCTACACCTTC. Translating it yields CAISEGDSGYTF.

This chain joins TRBV7-3 and TRBJ1-3; 8 nucleotides agree with TRBD1. Trimming took 5 bases from V and 4 from J; bases not matched to a gene: 7. Germline CDR1 reads SGHTA; CDR2 reads FQGTGA. This CDR3 has 15 amino acids. The CDR3 is CASSPSSGGGNTIYF. In DNA form, the CDR3 reads TGTGCCAGCAGCCCCAGCTCAGGGGGCGGAAACACCATATATTTT.

The rearrangement uses TRBV7-9 and TRBJ2-3; tentatively, D is TRBD2 (5 bases). Trimming left V 4 bases short and J 2 bases short, with 13 bases between. The CDR3 spans 15 residues. The V gene's germline CDR1 is SEHNR and CDR2 FQNEAQ (reference sequence). The CDR3 sequence: CASSSLAYLTDTQYF. CDR3 nucleotides: TGTGCCAGCAGCTCGCTAGCTTACCTCACAGATACGCAGTATTTT.

V and J are TRBV30 and TRBJ2-1; TRBD2 agrees at 10 bases. Germline loops: CDR1 GTSNPN, CDR2 SVGIG (reference sequence). The CDR3 is 14 amino acids. The junction had 8 bases not matched to a gene; V was cut back by 4 bases and J by 8 bases. CDR3 nucleotides: TGTGCCTGGACAGTAGCGGGAGGAGGCGATGAGCAGTTCTTC. Protein: CAWTVAGGGDEQFF.

V and J are TRBV27 and TRBJ2-2; 14 bases map to TRBD2. The germline V gene encodes CDR1 MNHEY and CDR2 SMNVEV (reference sequence). The CDR3 totals 16 residues. V lost 6 bases and J lost 6; bases outside the gene matches: 6. CDR3 sequence (DNA): TGTGCCAGCAGAGGACTAGCGGGAGGTCAGGCCGGGGAGCTGTTTTTT. The encoded protein is CASRGLAGGQAGELFF.

The chain links TRBV12-3 or TRBV12-4 to TRBJ2-7; possible D gene TRBD1, 6 bases. CDR3 length: 13 amino acids. Between the trimmed V and J ends, which lost 5 bases and 2 bases, there was a span of 10 bases. The CDR3 DNA reads as TGTGCCAGCAGTCCAGGGGCCCCCTACGAGCAGTACTTC. Protein: CASSPGAPYEQYF.

The gene calls are TRBV6-1 and TRBJ1-3, with D possibly TRBD1 on 5 matching bases. Germline-derived CDR1 and CDR2 are MNHNS and SASEGT. The V end was cut by 6 bases, the J end by 7 bases, with 13 bases between. The CDR3 is 13 residues long. CDR3 region: CASRPGLGNTIYF. The CDR3 DNA sequence: TGTGCCAGCAGACCAGGGCTTGGCAACACCATATATTTT.

This clone turned up a few times. The CDR3 coding sequence is TGTGCCAGCAGCTTCCGGGGGGCGGGAACCGGGGAGCTGTTTTTT. Encoded protein: CASSFRGAGTGELFF. The chain recombines TRBV11-3 with TRBJ2-2; maybe TRBD2 (7 bases). V gave up 3 bases and J gave up 5 bases, with 13 bases separating them. From germline, CDR1 is SGHNT and CDR2 YENEEA. The CDR3 has 15 residues.

The chain recombines TRBV9 with TRBJ2-6; D call uncertain. V was pared by 7 bases and J by 4 bases, with 9 bases between. The CDR3 has 13 residues. Germline CDR1 reads SGDLS; CDR2 reads YYNGEE. The CDR3 here is CASAVEGANVLTF. The CDR3 DNA reads TGTGCCAGCGCGGTAGAGGGGGCCAACGTCCTGACTTTC.

This sequence joins TRBV7-6 and TRBJ2-6; D is unclear. The CDR3 runs to 17 residues. The V end was cut by 1 base, the J end by 0 bases, with 10 bases between. Germline V gene data show CDR1 as SGHVS and CDR2 as FNYEAQ. CDR3 sequence reads: CASSLGQAYSGANVLTF. CDR3 DNA sequence: TGTGCCAGCAGCTTAGGCCAGGCGTACTCTGGGGCCAACGTCCTGACTTTC.

This clone was detected only once. V usage is TRBV21-1 and J usage is TRBJ1-1. TRBV21-1 constitutes a pseudogene. The CDR3 spans 14 residues. The CDR3 region is CANPRGFGDTEAFF. The CDR3 coding sequence is TGTGCCAACCCCCGGGGGTTTGGGGACACTGAAGCTTTCTTT.

The chain carries TRBV3-1 (or the pseudogene TRBV3-2) and TRBJ1-2, with a possible D match to TRBD1 (5 bases). This CDR3 comprises 13 residues. Deletions cut 5 bases from V and 4 bases from J, with 11 bases between. Germline values: CDR1 LGHDT, CDR2 YNNKEL (reference sequence). CDR3 in amino acids: CASSAGIGYGYTF. DNA for the CDR3: TGTGCCAGCAGCGCAGGGATTGGCTATGGCTACACCTTC.

The chain links TRBV28 to TRBJ2-3; 11 nucleotides match TRBD2. The germline V gene encodes CDR1 MDHEN and CDR2 SYDVKM. This CDR3 has 16 amino acids. Germline trimming cut 6 bases from V and 2 bases from J; bases unmatched to any gene: 7. CDR3 protein: CASSGSGRALTDTQYF. The CDR3, as DNA: TGTGCCAGCAGCGGTAGCGGGAGGGCCCTCACAGATACGCAGTATTTT.

The chain uses TRBV3-1 (or the pseudogene TRBV3-2) and TRBJ1-3; TRBD1 is a possible D gene (6 bases). Germline loops: CDR1 LGHDT, CDR2 YNNKEL (reference sequence). There are 15 residues in the CDR3. V shed 4 bases and J shed 3 bases, with 13 bases lying between them. In DNA, the CDR3 is TGTGCCAGCAGCCGCCTCAGGGGTGGTGGAAACACCATATATTTT. Translation: CASSRLRGGGNTIYF.

The V call is TRBV6-1, the J call TRBJ2-7; TRBD1 is a possible D gene (6 bases). Germline CDR1 is MNHNS and CDR2 is SASEGT. With 3 bases removed from V and 4 bases from J, the gap between germline ends came to 25 bases. The CDR3 runs to 18 residues. Written as DNA, the CDR3 is TGTGCCAGCAGTGATGGCTCTTTACAGGGACGTACGCTATACGAGCAGTACTTC. Translating it yields CASSDGSLQGRTLYEQYF.

This clone appeared a single time. The rearrangement links TRBV19 to TRBJ1-1; D remains unclear. V was shortened by 3 bases and J by 1 base, with 6 bases between the two germline ends. The CDR3 runs to 13 residues. Looked up from germline, CDR1 is LNHDA and CDR2 is SQIVND (reference sequence). The CDR3 here is CASSMRQNTEAFF. The CDR3 DNA follows: TGTGCCAGTAGTATGAGACAGAACACTGAAGCTTTCTTT.

The chain links TRBV7-2 to TRBJ2-3; TRBD2 aligns across 8 bases. The CDR3 has 16 amino acids. With V trimmed by 2 bases and J by 0 bases, 4 bases remained unmatched. The germline gives CDR1 SGHTA, CDR2 FQGNSA. CDR3: CASSLLRGVSTDTQYF. CDR3 bases: TGTGCCAGCAGCTTATTGCGGGGGGTGAGCACAGATACGCAGTATTTT.

The chain joins TRBV18 to TRBJ1-6; no definite D call. CDR1 and CDR2 from the germline V gene are KGHSH and LQKENI. Trimming stripped 2 bases from V and 0 bases from J, with 14 bases between. The CDR3 runs 18 residues. CDR3 sequence reads: CASSPVPLSSSYNSPLHF. The CDR3 nucleotides read TGTGCCAGCTCACCAGTTCCGTTATCGAGCTCCTATAATTCACCCCTCCACTTT.

V usage is TRBV4-1 and J usage is TRBJ1-1; no definite D call. The CDR3 is 14 residues long. The V gene's germline CDR1 is MGHRA and CDR2 YSYEKL. V was pared by 0 bases and J by 8 bases, with 13 bases between. CDR3 residues: CASSQDPAGPEAFF. CDR3 coding DNA: TGCGCCAGCAGCCAAGATCCGGCGGGCCCGGAAGCTTTCTTT.

This chain uses TRBV19 with TRBJ2-1, with TRBD1 as a possible D gene (8 bases). Trimming removed 5 bases from V and 7 bases from J, with 12 bases in between. Germline V gene data show CDR1 as LNHDA and CDR2 as SQIVND (reference sequence). CDR3 length: 13 amino acids. CDR3 nucleotides: TGTGCCAGTAGTGCACAGGGGGGGAATGAGCAGTTCTTC. Protein: CASSAQGGNEQFF.

The rearrangement links TRBV7-2 to TRBJ2-2; D is uncertain. The CDR3 is made up of 15 amino acids. Trimming cost V 1 base and J 4 bases, with 10 bases left between them. Per germline, CDR1 SGHTA and CDR2 FQGNSA. The CDR3 DNA reads as TGTGCCAGCAGCTTAGTAGCCCCAATCACCGGGGAGCTGTTTTTT. It codes for CASSLVAPITGELFF.